The 7 T cell receptor beta chains reported below all come from one sample, sequenced in a study of T cell responses to AZD1222 COVID-19 vaccine (dated by TCRdb to the early 2020s). Library method: the immunoSEQ multiplex PCR assay. What TCRdb holds here is the immuneACCESS table cut down to in-frame rearrangements. Part of the clones is not present; checked against another copy, under half of the missing clones reflect an unresolved V gene, and the others are unexplained. This sample holds 95,000 to 150,000 clones; 85% to 90% were observed only once. Less than 4.5% of the sample rests with the top ten. The time point label of this sample denotes: baseline before first vaccination. The material was peripheral blood, obtained on day 0 of AZD1222 vaccination. The source is an adult in good health.

The J gene is TRBJ1-1, the V gene TRBV6-6; 8 positions match TRBD1. Germline V CDR1 and CDR2: MNHNY, SVGAGI (reference sequence). Trimming at V came to 4 bases and at J to 3 bases, leaving 7 bases not matched to a gene. The CDR3 length is 15 residues. The CDR3, as DNA: TGTGCCAGCAGTTCCGTGGCAGGGGGCTACACTGAAGCTTTCTTT. As protein: CASSSVAGGYTEAFF.

CDR3 region: CATSDSSGGRSRTQYF. For the CDR3, the DNA is TGTGCCACCAGTGATTCCAGCGGGGGTCGTAGCCGCACGCAGTATTTT. The J gene is TRBJ2-3, the V gene TRBV24-1; 8 nucleotides match TRBD2. The CDR3 totals 16 residues. After removal of 2 bases from V and 9 bases from J, the junction contained 12 bases not matched to a gene. The germline gives CDR1 KGHDR, CDR2 SFDVKD.

The chain is built from TRBV29-1 and TRBJ2-7; TRBD2 might be the D (5 bases). The CDR3 is 13 residues long. Germline lookup yields CDR1 SQVTM and CDR2 ANQGSEA. The V gene lost 5 bases and the J gene lost 0 bases, with 11 bases spanning the gap. For the CDR3, the DNA is TGCAGCGTTAGACCGGGATCCTCCTACGAGCAGTACTTC. Its translation is CSVRPGSSYEQYF.

The chain employs TRBV4-1 and TRBJ1-1; 7 bases fit TRBD1. With 4 bases clipped from V and 0 bases from J, the junction kept 11 bases outside the gene matches. CDR3 length equals 17 residues. Germline V gene data show CDR1 as MGHRA and CDR2 as YSYEKL. CDR3 sequence: CASSPDRTSSMNTEAFF. Written as DNA, the CDR3 is TGCGCCAGCAGCCCGGACAGGACCTCCTCTATGAACACTGAAGCTTTCTTT.

The V and J genes are TRBV4-1 and TRBJ2-5; 9 nucleotides line up with TRBD1. CDR3 length: 15 amino acids. CDR1 and CDR2 (germline): MGHRA, YSYEKL. With 3 bases clipped from V and 5 bases from J, the junction kept 7 bases outside the gene matches. CDR3 residues: CASSHDTGGLETQYF. As DNA, the CDR3 is TGCGCCAGCAGCCACGATACAGGGGGCTTGGAGACCCAGTACTTC.

This chain links TRBV5-1 with TRBJ2-5; D is unclear. The CDR3 runs 12 residues. CDR1 is SGHRS, CDR2 YFSETQ, per germline. Trimming removed 0 bases from V and 5 bases from J, with 5 bases in between. This CDR3 reads CASSLELETQYF. The DNA for the CDR3 is TGCGCCAGCAGCTTGGAATTGGAGACCCAGTACTTC.

The rearrangement joins TRBV12-3 or TRBV12-4 to TRBJ2-5; D is ambiguous. Deletions cut 3 bases from V and 4 bases from J, with 9 bases between. The CDR3 consists of 13 residues. CDR3 in DNA: TGTGCCAGCAGTTTCCTTGGGTTAGAGACCCAGTACTTC. Translated: CASSFLGLETQYF.